A single sample gave rise to the 7 T cell receptor beta chains below, sequenced in a study of T cell responses to AZD1222 COVID-19 vaccine. Libraries were prepared by immunoSEQ multiplex PCR; TCRdb keeps only in-frame clonotypes and omits some of them. The sample has some 64,000 clones, about 90% seen once. This specimen consisted of peripheral blood, obtained 28 days after the second dose of the MenACWY control vaccine. These TCRs come from an adult who received the MenACWY meningococcal vaccine as a control.

The chain is built from TRBV29-1 and TRBJ1-2; D is ambiguous. The CDR3 contains 12 residues. Looked up from germline, CDR1 is SQVTM and CDR2 is ANQGSEA. V lost 4 bases and J lost 4, with 10 bases in between. This chain's CDR3 is CSVVEGIYGYTF. The CDR3 bases are TGCAGCGTTGTGGAAGGGATCTATGGCTACACCTTC.

The chain combines TRBV6-1 with TRBJ1-1; possibly TRBD1 for D (5 bases). Germline assignment: CDR1 MNHNS and CDR2 SASEGT. The CDR3 length is 19 residues. Trimming pared 1 base from V and 6 bases from J, leaving 27 bases between. The CDR3 region is CASSEEGRRQRLDGSEAFF. The CDR3 DNA follows: TGTGCCAGCAGTGAAGAGGGTCGAAGACAGCGGTTAGACGGGTCTGAAGCTTTCTTT.

This chain connects TRBV12-3 or TRBV12-4 to TRBJ2-3; 8 bases agree with TRBD2. V lost 2 bases to trimming and J lost 8 bases; unmatched junction nucleotides: 3. The CDR3 sequence is 13 residues long. The CDR3 sequence: CASSLRLAGTQYF. The CDR3 bases are TGTGCCAGCAGTTTAAGGCTAGCGGGTACGCAGTATTTT.

The V gene is TRBV6-1, the J gene TRBJ1-6; no definite D call. V was clipped by 0 bases and J by 7 bases, with 16 bases between them. Germline V gene data show CDR1 as MNHNS and CDR2 as SASEGT. The CDR3 contains 17 residues. CDR3: CASSEALPWEMNSPLHF. CDR3 coding DNA: TGTGCCAGCAGTGAAGCGCTTCCTTGGGAGATGAATTCACCCCTCCACTTT.

The genes are TRBV27 and TRBJ1-1; a possible D gene is TRBD1 (5 bases). Per the germline V gene, CDR1 is MNHEY and CDR2 is SMNVEV (reference sequence). There are 13 residues in the CDR3. Trimming removed 5 bases at V and 5 bases at J, with 12 bases between. CDR3 in amino acids: CASSPSGKTEAFF. The DNA for the CDR3 is TGTGCCAGCAGTCCCTCAGGGAAAACTGAAGCTTTCTTT.

This clone turned up a few times. J is TRBJ2-2 and V is TRBV6-5, with D perhaps TRBD1 (7 bases). Germline V lookup: CDR1 MNHEY, CDR2 SVGAGI. This CDR3 is 15 amino acids long. V was pared by 7 bases and J by 6 bases, with 18 bases between. This CDR3 reads CASTRGGTVPGELFF. The CDR3 DNA sequence: TGTGCCAGCACCCGAGGGGGGACAGTCCCCGGGGAGCTGTTTTTT.

In its sample, this clone was seen many times. The V and J genes are TRBV4-2 and TRBJ2-2, with D perhaps TRBD2 (5 bases). Trimming stripped 0 bases from V and 6 bases from J, with 14 bases between. Per germline, CDR1 LGHNA and CDR2 YNFKEQ. The CDR3 is 16 amino acids. CDR3 DNA sequence: TGTGCCAGCAGCCAAGAGGACGGAGGCCCCGCCGGGGAGCTGTTTTTT. Amino acid sequence: CASSQEDGGPAGELFF.